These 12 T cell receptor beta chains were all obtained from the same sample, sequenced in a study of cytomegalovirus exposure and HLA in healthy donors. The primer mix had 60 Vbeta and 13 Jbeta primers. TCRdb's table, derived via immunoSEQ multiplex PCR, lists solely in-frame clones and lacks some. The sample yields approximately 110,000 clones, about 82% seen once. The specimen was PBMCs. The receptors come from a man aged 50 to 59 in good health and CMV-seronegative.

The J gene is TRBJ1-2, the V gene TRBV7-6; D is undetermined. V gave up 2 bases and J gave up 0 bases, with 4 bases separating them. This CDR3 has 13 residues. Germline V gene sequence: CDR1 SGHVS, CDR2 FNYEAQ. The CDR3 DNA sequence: TGTGCCAGCAGCTTATCAGCTAACTATGGCTACACCTTC. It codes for CASSLSANYGYTF.

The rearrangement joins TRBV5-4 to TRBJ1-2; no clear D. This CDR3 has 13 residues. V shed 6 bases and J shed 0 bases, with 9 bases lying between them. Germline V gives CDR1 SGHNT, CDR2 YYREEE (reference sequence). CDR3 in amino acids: CASTPSPNYGYTF. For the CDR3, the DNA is TGTGCCAGCACCCCATCCCCTAACTATGGCTACACCTTC.

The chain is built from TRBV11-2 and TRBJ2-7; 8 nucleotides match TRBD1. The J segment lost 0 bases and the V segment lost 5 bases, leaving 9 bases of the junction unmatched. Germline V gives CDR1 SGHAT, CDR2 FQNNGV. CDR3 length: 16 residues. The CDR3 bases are TGTGCCAGCAGCACCCGTAGACAGGGGAACTCCTACGAGCAGTACTTC. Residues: CASSTRRQGNSYEQYF. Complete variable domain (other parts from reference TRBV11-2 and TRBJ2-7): EAGVAQSPRYKIIEKRQSVAFWCNPISGHATLYWYQQILGQGPKLLIQFQNNGVVDDSQLPKDRFSAERLKGVDSTLKIQPAKLEDSAVYLCASSTRRQGNSYEQYFGPGTRLTVT.

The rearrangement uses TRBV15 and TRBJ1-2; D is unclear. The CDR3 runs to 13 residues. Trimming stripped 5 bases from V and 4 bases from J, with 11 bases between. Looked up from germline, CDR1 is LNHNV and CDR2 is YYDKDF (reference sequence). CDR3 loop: CATSYGLSYGYTF. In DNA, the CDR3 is TGTGCCACCAGCTATGGACTGTCCTATGGCTACACCTTC.

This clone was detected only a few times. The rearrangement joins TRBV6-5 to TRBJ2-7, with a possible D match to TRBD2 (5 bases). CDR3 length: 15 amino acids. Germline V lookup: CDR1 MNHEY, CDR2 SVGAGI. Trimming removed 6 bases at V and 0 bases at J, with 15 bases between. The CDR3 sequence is CASRPPGESSYEQYV. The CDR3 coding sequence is TGTGCCAGCAGGCCACCCGGGGAGAGCTCCTACGAGCAGTACGTC.

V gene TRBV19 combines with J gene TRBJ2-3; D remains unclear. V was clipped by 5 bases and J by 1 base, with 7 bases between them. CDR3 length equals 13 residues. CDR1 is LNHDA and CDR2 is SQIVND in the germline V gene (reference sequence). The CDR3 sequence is CASSRLRTDTQYF. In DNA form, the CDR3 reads TGTGCCAGTAGTCGACTCCGCACAGATACGCAGTATTTT.

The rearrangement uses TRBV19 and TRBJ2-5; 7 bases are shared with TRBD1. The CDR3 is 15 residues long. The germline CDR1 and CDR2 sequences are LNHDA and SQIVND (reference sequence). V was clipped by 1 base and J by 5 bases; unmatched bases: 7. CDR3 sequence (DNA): TGTGCCAGTAGTATAGGACAGGGTATCGGGGAGACCCAGTACTTC. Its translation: CASSIGQGIGETQYF.

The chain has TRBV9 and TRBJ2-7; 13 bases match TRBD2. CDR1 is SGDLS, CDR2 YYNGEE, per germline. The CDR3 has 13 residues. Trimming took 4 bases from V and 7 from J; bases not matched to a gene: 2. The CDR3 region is CASSSGLAGEQYF. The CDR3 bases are TGTGCCAGCAGCTCGGGACTAGCGGGGGAGCAGTACTTC.

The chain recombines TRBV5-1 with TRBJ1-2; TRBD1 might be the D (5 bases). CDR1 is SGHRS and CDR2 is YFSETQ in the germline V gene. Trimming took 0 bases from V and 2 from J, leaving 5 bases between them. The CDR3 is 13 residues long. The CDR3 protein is CASSLGGNYGYTF. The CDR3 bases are TGCGCCAGCAGCTTGGGGGGCAACTATGGCTACACCTTC.

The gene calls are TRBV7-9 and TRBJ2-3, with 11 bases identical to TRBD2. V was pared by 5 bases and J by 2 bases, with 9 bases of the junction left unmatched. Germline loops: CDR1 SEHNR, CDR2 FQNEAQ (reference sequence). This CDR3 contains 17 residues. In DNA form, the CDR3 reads TGTGCCAGCAGCAGGTATCTAGCGGGGGGATTCACAGATACGCAGTATTTT. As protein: CASSRYLAGGFTDTQYF.

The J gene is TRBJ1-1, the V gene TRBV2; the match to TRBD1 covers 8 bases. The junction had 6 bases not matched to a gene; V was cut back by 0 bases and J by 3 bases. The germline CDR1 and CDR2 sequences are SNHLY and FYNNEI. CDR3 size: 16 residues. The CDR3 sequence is CASSEALQGAHTEAFF. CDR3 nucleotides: TGTGCCAGCAGTGAAGCGCTTCAGGGGGCGCACACTGAAGCTTTCTTT.

CDR3 nucleotides: TGTGCCAGCAGCCAAGACCGGGACAGGGTGGGGTCGATCGGCACTGAAGCTTTCTTT. Its translation: CASSQDRDRVGSIGTEAFF. The rearrangement joins TRBV4-2 to TRBJ1-1; 9 bases fit TRBD1. V shed 0 bases, J shed 4 bases, and the junction held 15 bases outside the gene matches. From germline, CDR1 is LGHNA and CDR2 YNFKEQ. The CDR3 is 19 amino acids.